This T cell receptor (beta chain) emerged from a study of technical replicates of blood from several donors. This CDR3 has 13 residues. The V gene's germline CDR1 is MNHEY and CDR2 SVGAGI. J gave up 6 bases and V 5 bases, and 7 bases lay outside the gene matches. Profiling relied on immunoSEQ multiplex PCR, and the TCRdb table lists in-frame clones only, not all of them. The table shows more than 95,000 clones, with 95% occurring only once. The sequence came from a human donor in good health. Sample: T cells isolated from PBMCs. The chain joins TRBV6-5 to TRBJ2-7; TRBD1 aligns across 7 bases. As DNA, the CDR3 is TGTGCCAGCAGTGACACAGGGGTAAGCGAGCAGTACTTC. Amino acid sequence: CASSDTGVSEQYF.